This TCR beta chain derives from a study of blood T cell repertoires in COVID-19. About the study: Material from acute and convalescent COVID-19 was sourced from the United States, Italy and Spain. The cDNA or gDNA used as material had been derived from T cells, B-cell-depleted T cells, or PBMCs.

In the authors' workflow: Nucleated cell counts were estimated from reference gene primer amplification. Assay: immunoSEQ multiplex PCR; the TCRdb copy retains only in-frame clones and omits some. The V and J calls and clone size were taken over from that table, and D and trimming were inferred from the DNA. The sample carries hundreds of thousands of clones, around 90% recorded once. The CDR3 runs to 13 residues. The germline V gene has CDR1 LNHNV and CDR2 YYDKDF (reference sequence). Trimming stripped 4 bases from V and 4 bases from J, with 9 bases between. Sequenced sample: peripheral blood. This sequence was found in a man aged 35 to 55 with acute or convalescent COVID-19. This chain uses TRBV15 with TRBJ2-3, with unresolved D. CDR3 amino acids: CATSNAMADTQYF. As DNA, the CDR3 is TGTGCCACCAGCAACGCTATGGCAGATACGCAGTATTTT.